This is a list of T cell receptor beta chains from one sample in a study of T-cell reconstitution after alpha-beta-depleted transplantation in children. A single record per CDR3 protein comes from TCRdb applying MiXCR to the PCR reads. The data show about 980,000 distinct CDR3 sequences, around 30% seen once. The input for sequencing was PBMCs, mostly from graft donor cells, taken 360 days after TCRalphabeta/CD19-depleted stem cell transplant. These TCRs come from a boy younger than two who had a stem cell transplant for SCID, so the T cells may come from the graft donor. The CDR3 runs from the conserved cysteine through the conserved F or W. A D gene is named only where the DNA matches it firmly. A clone size is listed for some rows: how often the clone was seen (once, few, many), or a class if it is expanded.

TRBV11-2	TRBJ1-1	NA	NA	CASSPLRPREHMNTEAFF	TGTGCCAGCAGCCCCCTAAGGCCTCGAGAACACATGAACACTGAAGCTTTCTTT
TRBV29-1	TRBJ1-1	TRBD1	NA	CSVKGGRGTEAFF	TGCAGCGTGAAAGGGGGCCGTGGCACTGAAGCTTTCTTT
TRBV5-1	TRBJ2-7	TRBD2	NA	CASSSHPSGGGGEQYF	TGCGCCAGCAGCTCCCATCCTAGCGGGGGAGGTGGCGAGCAGTACTTC
TRBV10-3	TRBJ2-2	TRBD1	NA	CAIRTGGNTGELFF	TGTGCCATCAGGACAGGGGGCAACACCGGGGAGCTGTTTTTT
TRBV4-3	TRBJ2-2	NA	NA	CASSPKSRSNTGELFF	TGCGCCAGCAGCCCGAAGTCGAGGTCGAACACCGGGGAGCTGTTTTTT
TRBV4-1	TRBJ2-3	TRBD2	NA	CASSQLGLAVTDTQYF	TGCGCCAGCAGCCAACTGGGACTAGCGGTCACAGATACGCAGTATTTT
TRBV5-1	TRBJ2-1	TRBD2	NA	CASSLAGIKIKFF	TGCGCCAGCAGCTTAGCGGGGATCAAGATTAAGTTCTTC
TRBV28	TRBJ2-4	NA	NA	CASGPSSLAKNIQYF	TGTGCCAGCGGTCCCTCCTCTCTAGCCAAAAACATTCAGTACTTC
TRBV9	TRBJ2-5	NA	NA	CASSPGRGGGQETQYF	TGTGCCAGCAGCCCCGGACGGGGAGGAGGGCAAGAGACCCAGTACTTC
TRBV27	TRBJ2-1	NA	NA	CASSPSLVGDNEQFF	TGTGCCAGCAGTCCCTCCTTAGTGGGGGACAATGAGCAGTTCTTC
TRBV28	TRBJ2-7	NA	NA	CASSQGLGAGEQYF	TGTGCCAGCAGCCAGGGATTAGGAGCGGGCGAGCAGTACTTC
TRBV20-1	TRBJ2-1	NA	NA	CSASKGSQKSRFF	TGCAGTGCCTCGAAAGGTTCTCAGAAATCGCGGTTCTTC
TRBV7-6	TRBJ1-2	NA	few	CASSAQGGPSNYGYTF	TGTGCCAGCAGCGCCCAGGGTGGCCCCTCTAACTATGGCTACACCTTC
TRBV5-1	TRBJ1-5	NA	few	CASSPGDDYYSNQPQHF	TGCGCCAGCAGCCCGGGCGACGACTACTATAGCAATCAGCCCCAGCATTTT
TRBV20-1	TRBJ1-2	NA	NA	CSANIPRGARNYGYTF	TGCAGTGCAAATATCCCTAGGGGGGCGAGAAACTATGGCTACACCTTC
TRBV5-1	TRBJ1-1	NA	few	CASSYQGGAEAFF	TGCGCCAGCAGCTATCAAGGGGGGGCTGAAGCTTTCTTT
TRBV12-5	TRBJ2-1	TRBD2	NA	CASGLGTSEHNEQFF	TGTGCTAGTGGTTTGGGGACTAGCGAACACAATGAGCAGTTCTTC
TRBV27	TRBJ2-1	TRBD2	NA	CASKTSGGNEQFF	TGTGCCAGCAAGACTAGCGGGGGGAATGAGCAGTTCTTC
TRBV11-2	TRBJ1-2	TRBD1	NA	CASSEGAWVYGYTF	TGTGCCAGCAGCGAGGGGGCTTGGGTCTATGGCTACACCTTC
TRBV20-1	TRBJ2-5	NA	few	CSARDLVGRMETQYF	TGCAGTGCTAGAGATCTAGTGGGGAGGATGGAGACCCAGTACTTC
TRBV3-1	TRBJ2-7	NA	NA	CASSQVEGEQYF	TGTGCCAGCAGCCAAGTTGAGGGCGAGCAGTACTTC
TRBV6-2/TRBV6-3	TRBJ2-7	NA	many	CASSYGGTYEQYF	TGTGCCAGCAGTTACGGGGGTACCTACGAGCAGTACTTC
TRBV12-3/TRBV12-4	TRBJ1-1	NA	NA	CASSLEQLNTEAFF	TGTGCCAGCAGTTTAGAACAGCTGAACACTGAAGCTTTCTTT
TRBV12-3/TRBV12-4	TRBJ1-5	NA	NA	CASSLAKGGDYSNQPQHF	TGTGCCAGCAGTTTAGCGAAGGGAGGGGATTATAGCAATCAGCCCCAGCATTTT
TRBV11-2	TRBJ1-1	TRBD1	once	CASSFPRGPTEAFF	TGTGCCAGCAGCTTCCCCAGGGGGCCCACTGAAGCTTTCTTT
TRBV18	TRBJ2-5	TRBD2	NA	CASSPQKLAGGRQETQYF	TGTGCCAGCTCACCCCAAAAACTAGCGGGGGGACGCCAAGAGACCCAGTACTTC